Each of the 20 T cell receptor beta chains below was sequenced from the same sample in a study of cytomegalovirus exposure and HLA in healthy donors. PCR employed 60 Vbeta and 13 Jbeta primers. Sequencing was performed with immunoSEQ multiplex PCR; in TCRdb, only in-frame clones are kept and a portion is missing. The profile covers roughly 120,000 clones, with roughly 14% appearing a single time and under 2.5% taken by the ten largest. The sequencing sample was made of PBMCs. The origin of the receptors is a woman between 18 and 29 years old in good health and CMV-seronegative.

This clone was recorded a few times. The chain joins TRBV29-1 to TRBJ2-7; possible D gene TRBD1, 5 bases. Germline assignment: CDR1 SQVTM and CDR2 ANQGSEA. V was pared by 4 bases and J by 0 bases, with 10 bases between. CDR3 length equals 13 residues. CDR3 sequence reads: CSVGADSSYEQYF. CDR3 DNA: TGCAGCGTTGGGGCCGACAGCTCCTACGAGCAGTACTTC.

This clone was counted only a few times. V usage is TRBV13 and J usage is TRBJ2-3; 10 bases are shared with TRBD2. The CDR3 extends over 17 amino acids. V was clipped by 1 base and J by 1 base; unmatched bases: 5. Germline CDR1 is PRHDT and CDR2 is FYEKMQ (reference sequence). CDR3 loop: CASSLALAGEGTDTQYF. Written as DNA, the CDR3 is TGTGCCAGCAGCTTAGCCCTAGCGGGGGAGGGCACAGATACGCAGTATTTT.

V gene TRBV2 combines with J gene TRBJ1-6, with 7 positions matching TRBD1. With 7 bases clipped from V and 9 bases from J, the junction kept 6 bases outside the gene matches. The germline V gene encodes CDR1 SNHLY and CDR2 FYNNEI. This CDR3 contains 13 residues. CDR3 protein: CASTTGLGSPLHF. The DNA of the CDR3 is TGTGCCAGCACGACAGGGTTGGGTTCACCCCTCCACTTT.

This clone was counted a few times. J is TRBJ1-2 and V is TRBV30, with TRBD1 matching over 7 bases. Germline assignment: CDR1 GTSNPN and CDR2 SVGIG (reference sequence). The CDR3 length is 12 residues. V was clipped by 8 bases and J by 2 bases; unmatched bases: 5. CDR3 in DNA: TGTGCCGGTTACAGGGGAAACTATGGCTACACCTTC. This gives the protein CAGYRGNYGYTF.

V usage is TRBV5-8 and J usage is TRBJ2-4, with D uncertain. CDR1 and CDR2 from the germline V gene are SGHTS and YDEGEE. Trimming left V 0 bases short and J 3 bases short, with 16 bases between. This CDR3 is 17 amino acids long. CDR3 nucleotide sequence: TGTGCCAGCAGCTTGGGTCATACCTCTAATGTCAAAAACATTCAGTACTTC. Translated: CASSLGHTSNVKNIQYF.

The chain employs TRBV27 and TRBJ2-1; D is unresolved. The CDR3 runs 13 residues. Per germline, CDR1 MNHEY and CDR2 SMNVEV (reference sequence). V was clipped by 6 bases and J by 3 bases, with 9 bases between them. CDR3 sequence: CASRDGGYNEQFF. The DNA for the CDR3 is TGTGCCAGCAGGGATGGCGGCTACAATGAGCAGTTCTTC.

J is TRBJ2-1 and V is TRBV27; TRBD2 matches at 8 bases. CDR3 length: 15 amino acids. Germline V CDR1 and CDR2: MNHEY, SMNVEV (reference sequence). With V trimmed by 2 bases and J by 0 bases, 0 bases remained unmatched. CDR3 DNA sequence: TGTGCCAGCAGTTTACGGGGGGGCTCCTACAATGAGCAGTTCTTC. It is translated as CASSLRGGSYNEQFF.

The chain recombines TRBV4-1 with TRBJ2-3, with 8 bases aligning to TRBD2. Germline CDR1 reads MGHRA; CDR2 reads YSYEKL. J was trimmed by 4 bases and V by 4 bases; bases with no gene match: 7. This CDR3 is built from 15 residues. CDR3 nucleotide sequence: TGCGCCAGCAGCCTCACTAGCGGTCAGGCAGATACGCAGTATTTT. Residues: CASSLTSGQADTQYF.

V and J are TRBV6-4 and TRBJ2-5; 10 nucleotides line up with TRBD1. The DNA end lines up better with TRBJ2-7; the J call may be wrong. The CDR3 is made up of 14 amino acids. Germline V gives CDR1 MRHNA, CDR2 SNTAGT. Here the CDR3 DNA reads TGTGCCAGCAGTGACGGACAGGGGGGCTACGAGCAGTACTTC. Translating gives CASSDGQGGYEQYF.

V and J are TRBV4-1 and TRBJ2-7; 11 nucleotides match TRBD2. The CDR3 totals 16 residues. Per germline, CDR1 MGHRA and CDR2 YSYEKL. With V trimmed by 0 bases and J by 6 bases, 7 bases remained unmatched. The CDR3 DNA reads as TGCGCCAGCAGCCAAGAACTAGCGGGAGTCAGGGGCGAGCAGTACTTC. Translating it yields CASSQELAGVRGEQYF.

The CDR3 loop reads CASSFLAGGLNEQFF. In DNA, the CDR3 is TGTGCCAGCAGTTTTCTAGCGGGAGGTTTAAATGAGCAGTTCTTC. This chain connects TRBV6-5 to TRBJ2-1; the match to TRBD2 covers 11 bases. Germline CDR1 reads MNHEY; CDR2 reads SVGAGI. J was trimmed by 7 bases and V by 4 bases; bases with no gene match: 6. This CDR3 has 15 residues.

The genes are TRBV30 and TRBJ2-5, with D unresolved. V was trimmed by 3 bases and J by 2 bases, leaving 4 bases between them. This CDR3 comprises 11 residues. Germline loops: CDR1 GTSNPN, CDR2 SVGIG (reference sequence). CDR3 loop: CAWSPQETQYF. In DNA form, the CDR3 reads TGTGCCTGGAGCCCGCAAGAGACCCAGTACTTC.

In this sample, this clone turned up a few times. The chain recombines TRBV5-1 with TRBJ2-3, with TRBD2 as a possible D gene (7 bases). The CDR3 extends over 15 amino acids. Germline values: CDR1 SGHRS, CDR2 YFSETQ. V was pared by 3 bases and J by 8 bases, with 19 bases between. In DNA form, the CDR3 reads TGCGCCAGCAGCTCGCCCCGGGGGGCCAAAGTTACGCAGTATTTT. Translated, it gives CASSSPRGAKVTQYF.

The V call is TRBV6-5, the J call TRBJ1-3, with D perhaps matching TRBD1 (5 bases). There are 15 residues in the CDR3. V dropped 2 bases and J dropped 0 bases, with 8 bases sitting between them. From germline, CDR1 is MNHEY and CDR2 SVGAGI. The CDR3 coding sequence is TGTGCCAGCAGTTACCAGGGAACCTCTGGAAACACCATATATTTT. The encoded protein is CASSYQGTSGNTIYF.

This clone was observed a handful of times. The V call is TRBV11-2, the J call TRBJ2-7; weak D call: TRBD2 (7 bases). The germline V gene has CDR1 SGHAT and CDR2 FQNNGV. The CDR3 spans 15 residues. Trimming stripped 1 base from V and 5 bases from J, with 15 bases between. CDR3 DNA sequence: TGTGCCAGCAGCTTAGCTGGGGGGGGCTTTCACGAGCAGTACTTC. Translating gives CASSLAGGGFHEQYF.

The chain recombines TRBV30 with TRBJ2-2; D unresolved. Between the trimmed V and J ends, which lost 5 bases and 6 bases, there was a span of 10 bases. From germline, CDR1 is GTSNPN and CDR2 SVGIG (reference sequence). The CDR3 sequence is 12 residues long. CDR3 protein: CAWARLAGELFF. The CDR3 DNA reads TGTGCCTGGGCTCGGCTAGCCGGGGAGCTGTTTTTT.

This clone was observed a few times. The chain has TRBV28 and TRBJ1-4, with a possible D match to TRBD1 (5 bases). The CDR3 extends over 14 amino acids. From germline, CDR1 is MDHEN and CDR2 SYDVKM. V lost 7 bases, J lost 4 bases, and 13 bases lay in between. As DNA, the CDR3 is TGTGCCAGCACCCTACGGGGGTATAATGAAAAACTGTTTTTT. Translated: CASTLRGYNEKLFF.

This clone occurred a few times. The chain is built from TRBV6-6 and TRBJ1-6; D may be TRBD1 (5 bases). The CDR3 contains 14 residues. Germline V gene data show CDR1 as MNHNY and CDR2 as SVGAGI (reference sequence). The V end lost 4 bases, the J end lost 9 bases, and 13 bases lay between the germline ends. The CDR3 bases are TGTGCCAGCAGTTCCCTCAGGGAGGGTTCACCCCTCCACTTT. This gives the protein CASSSLREGSPLHF.

The CDR3 sequence: CASSDPYPRGYNEQFF. Written as DNA, the CDR3 is TGTGCCAGCAGTGACCCCTATCCCAGGGGGTACAATGAGCAGTTCTTC. V and J are TRBV6-4 and TRBJ2-1; 7 bases fit TRBD1. The CDR3 extends over 16 amino acids. Trimming at V came to 2 bases and at J to 4 bases, leaving 8 bases not matched to a gene. Germline V gives CDR1 MRHNA, CDR2 SNTAGT.

The chain has TRBV19 and TRBJ1-1; D is perhaps TRBD1 (5 bases). V was clipped by 7 bases and J by 5 bases, with 20 bases between them. Germline V lookup: CDR1 LNHDA, CDR2 SQIVND (reference sequence). The CDR3 runs to 15 residues. The CDR3 loop reads CASTLRDPAGTEAFF. CDR3 in DNA: TGTGCCAGTACCCTCCGGGACCCGGCGGGAACTGAAGCTTTCTTT.